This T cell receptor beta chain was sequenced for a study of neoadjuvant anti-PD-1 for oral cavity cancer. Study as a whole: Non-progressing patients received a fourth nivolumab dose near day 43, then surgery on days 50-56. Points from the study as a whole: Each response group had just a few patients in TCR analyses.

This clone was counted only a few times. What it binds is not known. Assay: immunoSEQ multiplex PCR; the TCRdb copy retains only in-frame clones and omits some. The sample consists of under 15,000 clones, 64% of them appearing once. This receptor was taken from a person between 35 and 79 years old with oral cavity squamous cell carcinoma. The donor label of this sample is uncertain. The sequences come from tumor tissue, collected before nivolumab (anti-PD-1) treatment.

The CDR3 reads CASSFGRSNTDTQYF. The CDR3, as DNA: TGCGCCAGCAGCTTTGGACGGAGTAACACAGATACGCAGTATTTT. V and J are TRBV5-1 and TRBJ2-3; D uncertain. Germline V gene lookup returns CDR1 SGHRS and CDR2 YFSETQ. This CDR3 contains 15 residues. The V gene lost 2 bases and the J gene lost 2 bases, with 12 bases spanning the gap.